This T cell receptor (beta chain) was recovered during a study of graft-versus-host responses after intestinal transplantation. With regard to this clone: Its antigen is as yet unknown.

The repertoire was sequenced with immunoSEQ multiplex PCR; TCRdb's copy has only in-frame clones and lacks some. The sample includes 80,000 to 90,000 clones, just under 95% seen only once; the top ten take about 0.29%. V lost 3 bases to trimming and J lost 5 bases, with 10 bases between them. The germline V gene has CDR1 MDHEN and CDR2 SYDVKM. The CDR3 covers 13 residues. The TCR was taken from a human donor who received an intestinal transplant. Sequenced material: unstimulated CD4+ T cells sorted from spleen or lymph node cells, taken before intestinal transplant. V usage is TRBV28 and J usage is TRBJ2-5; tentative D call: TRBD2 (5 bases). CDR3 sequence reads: CASSLTGMETQYF. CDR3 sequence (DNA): TGTGCCAGCAGTTTGACGGGGATGGAGACCCAGTACTTC.